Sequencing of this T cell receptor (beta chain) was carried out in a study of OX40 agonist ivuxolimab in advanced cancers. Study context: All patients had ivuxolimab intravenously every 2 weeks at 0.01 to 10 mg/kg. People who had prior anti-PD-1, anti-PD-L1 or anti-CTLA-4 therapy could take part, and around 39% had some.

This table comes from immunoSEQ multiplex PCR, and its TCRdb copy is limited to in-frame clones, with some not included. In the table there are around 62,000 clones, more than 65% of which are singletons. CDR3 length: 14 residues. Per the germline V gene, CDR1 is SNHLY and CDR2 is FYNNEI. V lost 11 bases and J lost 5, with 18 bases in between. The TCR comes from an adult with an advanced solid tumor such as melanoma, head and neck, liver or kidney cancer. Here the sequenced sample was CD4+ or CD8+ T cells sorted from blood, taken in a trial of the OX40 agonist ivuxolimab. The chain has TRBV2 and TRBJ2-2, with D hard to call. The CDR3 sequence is CAGSGGVRTGELFF. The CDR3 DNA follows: TGTGCCGGTAGTGGTGGGGTTAGGACCGGGGAGCTGTTTTTT.